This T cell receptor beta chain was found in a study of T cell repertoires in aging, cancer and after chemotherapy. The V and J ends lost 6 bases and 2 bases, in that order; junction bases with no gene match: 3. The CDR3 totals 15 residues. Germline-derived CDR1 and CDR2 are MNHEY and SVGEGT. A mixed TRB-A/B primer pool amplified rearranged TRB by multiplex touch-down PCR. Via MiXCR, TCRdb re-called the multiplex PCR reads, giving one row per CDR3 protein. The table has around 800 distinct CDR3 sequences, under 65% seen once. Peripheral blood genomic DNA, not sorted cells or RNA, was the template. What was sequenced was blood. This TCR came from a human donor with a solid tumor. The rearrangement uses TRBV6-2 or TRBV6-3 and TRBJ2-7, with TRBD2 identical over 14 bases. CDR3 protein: CASRPGLAGAYEQYF. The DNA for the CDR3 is TGTGCCAGCAGACCGGGACTAGCGGGGGCCTACGAGCAGTACTTC.